The 24 T cell receptor beta chains in this list originate from one sample, sequenced in a study of technical replicates of blood from a few donors. The assay was immunoSEQ multiplex PCR, and TCRdb's table has in-frame clones only and misses some. Of approximately 99,000 clones in the sample, approximately 96% are singletons; the top ten hold 0.36%. Sequenced: T cells isolated from PBMCs. These receptors came from a human donor in good health.

Written as DNA, the CDR3 is TGTGCCAGCAGTATCCGGGAGGGCTACGAGCAGTACTTC. Its protein is CASSIREGYEQYF. The chain recombines TRBV6-4 with TRBJ2-7; 8 nucleotides match TRBD2. V trimming: 5 bases; J trimming: 3 bases; junction bases outside the gene matches: 3. Germline loops: CDR1 MRHNA, CDR2 SNTAGT. The CDR3 extends over 13 amino acids.

V and J are TRBV7-9 and TRBJ1-1; TRBD1 might be the D (5 bases). V gave up 2 bases and J gave up 1 base, with 5 bases separating them. Germline V CDR1 and CDR2: SEHNR, FQNEAQ (reference sequence). The CDR3 has 13 residues. As DNA, the CDR3 is TGTGCCAGCAGCTTAAGGGGGAACACTGAAGCTTTCTTT. This gives the protein CASSLRGNTEAFF.

The chain links TRBV28 to TRBJ1-4; 7 nucleotides align to TRBD1. Germline CDR1 MDHEN, CDR2 SYDVKM. The CDR3 is 16 amino acids. The V gene end was trimmed by 7 bases and the J gene end by 7 bases; junction bases not matched to a gene: 15. The CDR3 loop reads CASTNLGGEGSEKLFF. Written as DNA, the CDR3 is TGTGCCAGCACCAATCTAGGGGGCGAAGGTAGTGAAAAACTGTTTTTT.

This chain joins TRBV6-5 and TRBJ2-1; a possible D gene is TRBD2 (5 bases). The ends were cut back, 5 bases at V and 4 bases at J, with 15 bases in the middle. Germline-derived CDR1 and CDR2 are MNHEY and SVGAGI. CDR3 length equals 15 residues. The CDR3 reads CASSPREGLYNEQFF. The CDR3, as DNA: TGTGCCAGCAGTCCACGCGAGGGCCTATACAATGAGCAGTTCTTC.

The chain joins TRBV11-2 to TRBJ1-3; D is unclear. V was pared by 0 bases and J by 0 bases, with 9 bases between. Germline assignment: CDR1 SGHAT and CDR2 FQNNGV. The CDR3 length is 16 residues. The CDR3 reads CASSLDRSYSGNTIYF. Here the CDR3 DNA reads TGTGCCAGCAGCTTAGATCGGAGCTACTCTGGAAACACCATATATTTT. Looking up the rest from reference TRBV11-2 and TRBJ1-3 gives the full variable domain: EAGVAQSPRYKIIEKRQSVAFWCNPISGHATLYWYQQILGQGPKLLIQFQNNGVVDDSQLPKDRFSAERLKGVDSTLKIQPAKLEDSAVYLCASSLDRSYSGNTIYFGEGSWLTVV.

The gene calls are TRBV13 and TRBJ1-1; TRBD1 might be the D (5 bases). V was shortened by 0 bases and J by 3 bases, with 17 bases between the two germline ends. The germline V gene has CDR1 PRHDT and CDR2 FYEKMQ (reference sequence). The CDR3 extends over 17 amino acids. DNA for the CDR3: TGTGCCAGCAGCTTAGGCCTTTTCCCACAGGCTTACACTGAAGCTTTCTTT. Residues: CASSLGLFPQAYTEAFF.

The rearrangement joins TRBV5-5 to TRBJ2-3; no clear D gene. In germline, CDR1 is SGHKS, CDR2 YYEKEE (reference sequence). Trimming cost V 0 bases and J 6 bases, with 23 bases left between them. This CDR3 has 18 residues. CDR3 DNA: TGTGCCAGCAGCTTGGTTATTGCAAGCTACGTTATCGGGGATACGCAGTATTTT. Encoded protein: CASSLVIASYVIGDTQYF.

A single count supports this clone. The chain uses TRBV11-2 and TRBJ1-5; D is perhaps TRBD1 (6 bases). V was clipped by 1 base and J by 1 base, with 14 bases between them. Per the germline V gene, CDR1 is SGHAT and CDR2 is FQNNGV. The CDR3 consists of 17 residues. Here the CDR3 DNA reads TGTGCCAGCAGCTTAGGGTTCGCAGGGGAAAGCAATCAGCCCCAGCATTTT. This encodes CASSLGFAGESNQPQHF.

CDR3 nucleotides: TGTGCCATCGGTCCAGGGGTTGATCAGCCCCAGCATTTT. This translates into CAIGPGVDQPQHF. The V gene is TRBV10-3, the J gene TRBJ1-5; a weak D match, TRBD1 (6 bases). Germline values: CDR1 ENHRY, CDR2 SYGVKD. The CDR3 is 13 residues long. V was clipped by 8 bases and J by 5 bases, with 13 bases between them.

CDR3 protein: CASSLGASGSIQEQYF. The CDR3 nucleotides are TGTGCCAGCAGCTTAGGGGCTAGCGGGAGTATTCAGGAGCAGTACTTC. The chain joins TRBV7-3 to TRBJ2-7, with TRBD2 matching 10 bases. V lost 2 bases and J lost 7; bases outside the gene matches: 11. CDR1 SGHTA and CDR2 FQGTGA come from the germline V gene. The CDR3 contains 16 residues.

This rearrangement joins TRBV7-2 to TRBJ2-3; 12 bases line up with TRBD2. V lost 1 base and J lost 4; bases outside the gene matches: 3. This CDR3 contains 16 residues. The germline V gene encodes CDR1 SGHTA and CDR2 FQGNSA. The CDR3 loop reads CASSLGLAGVSDTQYF. CDR3 sequence (DNA): TGTGCCAGCAGCTTAGGACTAGCGGGAGTTTCAGATACGCAGTATTTT.

Notes on this clone: The sample has other DNA sequences that encode this CDR3 too. CDR3 in amino acids: CASSPAGGYEQYF. The CDR3 DNA reads as TGTGCCAGCTCACCAGCGGGAGGGTACGAGCAGTACTTC. The chain carries TRBV18 and TRBJ2-7; 9 nucleotides agree with TRBD2. Trimming at V came to 2 bases and at J to 4 bases, leaving 0 bases not matched to a gene. There are 13 residues in the CDR3. Germline CDR1 is KGHSH and CDR2 is LQKENI.

CDR3: CASSLLAREQFF. The CDR3, as DNA: TGTGCCAGCAGCTTATTAGCCCGCGAGCAGTTCTTC. The chain uses TRBV7-2 and TRBJ2-1; D uncertain. Between the trimmed V and J ends, which lost 2 bases and 10 bases, there was a span of 9 bases. The CDR3 totals 12 residues. CDR1 is SGHTA, CDR2 FQGNSA, per germline.

The rearrangement links TRBV7-9 to TRBJ2-3; D is perhaps TRBD2 (5 bases). Germline CDR1 and CDR2: SEHNR and FQNEAQ (reference sequence). CDR3 length: 12 amino acids. V was clipped by 7 bases and J by 9 bases, with 14 bases between them. CDR3 sequence: CASTRTEETQYF. The CDR3 DNA is TGTGCCAGCACACGGACGGAGGAGACGCAGTATTTT. The full variable domain, completed using reference TRBV7-9 and TRBJ2-3, is DTGVSQNPRHKITKRGQNVTFRCDPISEHNRLYWYRQTLGQGPEFLTYFQNEAQLEKSRLLSDRFSAERPKGSFSTLEIQRTEQGDSAMYLCASTRTEETQYFGPGTRLTVL.

The chain is built from TRBV6-6 and TRBJ2-3; TRBD2 agrees at 15 bases. The length of the CDR3 is 16 residues. After removal of 7 bases from V and 1 base from J, the junction contained 3 bases not matched to a gene. CDR1 MNHNY and CDR2 SVGAGI come from the germline V gene (reference sequence). CDR3 nucleotides: TGTGCCAGCAACGGACTAGCGGGAGGGGGCACAGATACGCAGTATTTT. Translating gives CASNGLAGGGTDTQYF.

This chain connects TRBV30 to TRBJ2-2; 10 nucleotides match TRBD2. The CDR3 loop spans 14 amino acids. The V gene end was trimmed by 4 bases and the J gene end by 6 bases; junction bases not matched to a gene: 5. Germline V CDR1 and CDR2: GTSNPN, SVGIG (reference sequence). This CDR3 reads CAWKRLAGPGELFF. The CDR3 region has the DNA TGTGCCTGGAAGAGACTAGCGGGCCCCGGGGAGCTGTTTTTT.

The chain is built from TRBV7-9 and TRBJ2-7; 10 bases match TRBD2. V dropped 5 bases and J dropped 2; count of bases not matched to a gene: 15. The CDR3 has 18 amino acids. The germline CDR1 and CDR2 sequences are SEHNR and FQNEAQ (reference sequence). CDR3: CASSPIPPSGSVAYEQYF. The CDR3 DNA sequence: TGTGCCAGCAGCCCCATCCCCCCTAGCGGGAGCGTCGCCTACGAGCAGTACTTC.

This clone is a singleton in its sample. The V and J genes are TRBV14 and TRBJ2-3; 13 nucleotides align to TRBD2. From germline, CDR1 is SGHDN and CDR2 FVKESK. Trimming cost V 3 bases and J 2 bases; bases outside gene matches: 11. There are 19 residues in the CDR3. CDR3 in DNA: TGTGCCAGCAGCCATGATTTACGGACTAGCGGGAGTACCACAGATACGCAGTATTTT. Encoded protein: CASSHDLRTSGSTTDTQYF.

The CDR3 region is CASSMGTSHYNEQFF. CDR3 nucleotides: TGTGCCAGTAGTATGGGGACTAGCCACTACAATGAGCAGTTCTTC. V and J are TRBV19 and TRBJ2-1; TRBD2 matches at 9 bases. J was trimmed by 3 bases and V by 3 bases; bases with no gene match: 3. Per the germline V gene, CDR1 is LNHDA and CDR2 is SQIVND (reference sequence). This CDR3 contains 15 residues.

The chain combines TRBV19 with TRBJ1-1; 8 bases fit TRBD1. Germline V gene data show CDR1 as LNHDA and CDR2 as SQIVND (reference sequence). After removal of 5 bases from V and 4 bases from J, the junction contained 9 bases not matched to a gene. The CDR3 length is 15 residues. CDR3 coding DNA: TGTGCCAGTAGTTTCGAGGACAGGGCAGGCACTGAAGCTTTCTTT. This sequence encodes CASSFEDRAGTEAFF.

The rearrangement joins TRBV7-9 to TRBJ1-2; D call uncertain. Trimming shortened V by 5 bases and J by 5 bases, and 9 bases separated the two germline ends. The CDR3 is 12 residues long. The V gene's germline CDR1 is SEHNR and CDR2 FQNEAQ (reference sequence). The CDR3 region is CASSGRAYGYTF. DNA of the CDR3: TGTGCCAGCAGCGGGAGGGCGTATGGCTACACCTTC.

This chain connects TRBV30 to TRBJ2-5; 10 bases map to TRBD2. V lost 4 bases, J lost 5 bases, and 10 bases stayed unmatched. The CDR3 is 15 residues long. CDR1 is GTSNPN, CDR2 SVGIG, per germline (reference sequence). The CDR3 spells CAWTSGSWGAETQYF. CDR3 nucleotide sequence: TGTGCCTGGACTAGCGGGAGCTGGGGAGCGGAGACCCAGTACTTC.

This chain uses TRBV13 with TRBJ1-3; D not resolved. This CDR3 contains 14 residues. With 5 bases removed from V and 0 bases from J, the gap between germline ends came to 8 bases. Germline V gene sequence: CDR1 PRHDT, CDR2 FYEKMQ (reference sequence). CDR3 region: CASSHISSGNTIYF. The DNA of the CDR3 is TGTGCCAGCAGCCACATAAGCTCTGGAAACACCATATATTTT. Full variable domain (outside the CDR3, taken from reference TRBV13 and TRBJ1-3): AAGVIQSPRHLIKEKRETATLKCYPIPRHDTVYWYQQGPGQDPQFLISFYEKMQSDKGSIPDRFSAQQFSDYHSELNMSSLELGDSALYFCASSHISSGNTIYFGEGSWLTVV.

V gene TRBV7-2 combines with J gene TRBJ2-3; D remains ambiguous. This CDR3 contains 13 residues. Germline V CDR1 and CDR2: SGHTA, FQGNSA. V was shortened by 0 bases and J by 7 bases, with 8 bases between the two germline ends. The CDR3, as DNA: TGTGCCAGCAGCTTAGCCCCGAGCAATACGCAGTATTTT. Encoded protein: CASSLAPSNTQYF.